This T cell receptor (beta chain) was sequenced during a study of response to subunit inactivated influenza vaccine. Study-wide results and caveats: It was the authors' suggestion that each seasonal influenza vaccination recruits few new T cells.

This clonotype was recorded a few times. What it recognizes is unknown. V gave up 4 bases and J gave up 0 bases, with 10 bases separating them. The CDR3 is made up of 13 amino acids. Germline values: CDR1 SQVTM, CDR2 ANQGSEA. TCRdb independently ran MiXCR on the RT-PCR reads; one entry per CDR3 protein. The sample holds approximately 700,000 distinct CDR3 sequences, approximately 15% seen once. The starting material was PBMCs from blood, obtained 14 days before vaccination. The receptor was derived from a man over 45 who received an inactivated influenza vaccine. The genes are TRBV29-1 and TRBJ2-7, with D maybe TRBD2 (6 bases). This CDR3 is CSVGAGLSYEQYF. The CDR3 DNA is TGCAGCGTTGGAGCGGGCCTCTCCTACGAGCAGTACTTC.